The 7 T cell receptor beta chains given below trace back to one sample, sequenced in a study of cytomegalovirus exposure and HLA in healthy donors. PCR used 60 Vbeta primers and 13 Jbeta primers. Using immunoSEQ multiplex PCR, the repertoire was profiled, and TCRdb retains in-frame clones only, with some absent. The repertoire holds about 170,000 clones, with roughly 84% as singletons. The sample comprised PBMCs. The receptors shown here come from a boy aged 2-9 years in good health and CMV-seronegative.

The chain carries TRBV6-1 and TRBJ2-5; TRBD1 aligns across 7 bases. The J call may be in error: the DNA end matches TRBJ2-7 better. In germline, CDR1 is MNHNS, CDR2 SASEGT. The CDR3 extends over 14 amino acids. The CDR3 DNA reads TGTGCCAGTAGGCCGTGGGGACAGAACTACGAGCAGTACTTC. This gives the protein CASRPWGQNYEQYF.

The J gene is TRBJ2-2, the V gene TRBV5-1; D gene unclear. The CDR3 is made up of 15 amino acids. The ends were cut back, 0 bases at V and 1 base at J, with 7 bases in the middle. Germline values: CDR1 SGHRS, CDR2 YFSETQ. The CDR3 DNA follows: TGCGCCAGCAGCTTGGCCGGCGGGAACACCGGGGAGCTGTTTTTT. Translating gives CASSLAGGNTGELFF.

This chain connects TRBV28 to TRBJ2-3; 8 bases fit TRBD2. Germline V gene sequence: CDR1 MDHEN, CDR2 SYDVKM. The CDR3 is made up of 18 amino acids. The V and J ends lost 4 bases and 4 bases, in that order; junction bases with no gene match: 16. CDR3: CASSSQREKPVGPDTQYF. CDR3 in DNA: TGTGCCAGCAGTTCCCAGCGGGAGAAACCAGTAGGCCCAGATACGCAGTATTTT.

The CDR3 DNA sequence: TGTGCCAGCAGTCGTGGGGACAGCACCTCGACAGATACGCAGTATTTT. This codes for CASSRGDSTSTDTQYF. The V gene is TRBV27, the J gene TRBJ2-3, with 7 nucleotides matching TRBD1. The germline gives CDR1 MNHEY, CDR2 SMNVEV (reference sequence). J was trimmed by 3 bases and V by 5 bases; bases with no gene match: 11. This CDR3 comprises 16 residues.

The CDR3 DNA is TGTGCCAGCAGCAGGGATTGGGGGAACACTGAAGCTTTCTTT. Its translation is CASSRDWGNTEAFF. V gene TRBV6-1 combines with J gene TRBJ1-1, with a possible D match to TRBD1 (5 bases). The CDR3 covers 14 residues. V gave up 6 bases and J gave up 1 base, with 12 bases separating them. CDR1 MNHNS and CDR2 SASEGT come from the germline V gene.

The chain recombines TRBV15 with TRBJ2-1; 9 nucleotides line up with TRBD1. V shed 3 bases and J 7 bases; nucleotides not matched to a gene: 16. CDR3 length equals 18 residues. In germline, CDR1 is LNHNV, CDR2 YYDKDF (reference sequence). The CDR3 nucleotides are TGTGCCACCAGCAGTCACAGGGGGCGCGGGAGTAGTAGGAATGAGCAGTTCTTC. Protein product: CATSSHRGRGSSRNEQFF.

J is TRBJ2-7 and V is TRBV27; D is possibly TRBD1 (6 bases). V lost 5 bases to trimming and J lost 2 bases, with 10 bases between them. The germline V gene encodes CDR1 MNHEY and CDR2 SMNVEV (reference sequence). The CDR3 is 13 amino acids. The CDR3 loop is CASSTGTTYEQYF. Here the CDR3 DNA reads TGTGCCAGCAGTACAGGGACAACCTACGAGCAGTACTTC.